The clone carrying this T cell receptor beta chain was seen repeatedly, ten times or more. Its target is not known. This entry comes from a study of T cells after posttransplantation cyclophosphamide. Study-level points and caveats: Later blood repertoires were often dominated by clones from the donor CD8+ memory compartment. After PTCy, TRB diversity resembled that of CNI/methotrexate controls.

The repertoire was sequenced with immunoSEQ multiplex PCR; TCRdb's copy has only in-frame clones and lacks some. Observed in the sample are about 39,000 clones, none of them singletons. This related bone marrow graft donor gave peripheral blood on the day of marrow donation. CDR3 length: 15 residues. V shed 5 bases, J shed 2 bases, and the junction held 7 bases outside the gene matches. Germline-derived CDR1 and CDR2 are SGHTA and FQGTGA. The clonotype was recovered from a woman between 50 and 59 years old in good health and a related stem cell transplant donor. This chain links TRBV7-3 with TRBJ2-3; 7 positions agree with TRBD1. The sample was PBMCs. The CDR3: CASSPRQGPTDTQYF. In DNA, the CDR3 is TGTGCCAGCAGCCCACGACAGGGACCCACAGATACGCAGTATTTT.